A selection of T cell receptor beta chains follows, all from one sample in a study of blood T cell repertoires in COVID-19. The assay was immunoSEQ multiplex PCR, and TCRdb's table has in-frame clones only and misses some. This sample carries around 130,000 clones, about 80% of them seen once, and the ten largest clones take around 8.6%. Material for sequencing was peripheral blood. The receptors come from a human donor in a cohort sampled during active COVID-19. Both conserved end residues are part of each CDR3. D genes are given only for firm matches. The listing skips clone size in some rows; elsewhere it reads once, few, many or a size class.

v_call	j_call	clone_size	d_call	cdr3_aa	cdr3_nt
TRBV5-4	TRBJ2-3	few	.	CASSSPIGRLGGGTDTQYF	TGTGCCAGCAGCAGTCCCATTGGGAGGTTGGGCGGGGGCACAGATACGCAGTATTTT
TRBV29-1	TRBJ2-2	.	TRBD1	CSVELGDRLTGELFF	TGCAGCGTTGAATTGGGGGACAGACTCACCGGGGAGCTGTTTTTT
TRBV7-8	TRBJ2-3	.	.	CASSLVLLGGLRTDTQYF	TGTGCCAGCAGCTTAGTACTACTAGGCGGTCTTCGCACAGATACGCAGTATTTT
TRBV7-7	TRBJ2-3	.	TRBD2	CASSLALQLAPTDTQYF	TGTGCTAGCAGCTTAGCCCTCCAACTAGCGCCCACAGATACGCAGTATTTT
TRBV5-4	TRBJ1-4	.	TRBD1	CATQGAGNEKLFF	TGTGCCACCCAGGGGGCAGGTAATGAAAAACTGTTTTTT
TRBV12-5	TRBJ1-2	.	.	CASGLPPDGYTF	TGTGCTAGTGGTTTGCCTCCTGATGGCTACACCTTC
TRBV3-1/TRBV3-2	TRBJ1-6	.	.	CASSQGQGENSPLHF	TGTGCCAGCAGCCAAGGCCAGGGTGAAAATTCACCCCTCCACTTT
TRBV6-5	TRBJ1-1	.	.	CASSYSIAAGTEAFF	TGTGCCAGCAGTTACTCGATTGCAGCGGGCACTGAAGCTTTCTTT
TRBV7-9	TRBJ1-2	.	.	CASSLYGRVKIVNYGYTF	TGTGCCAGCAGCTTATACGGCAGGGTAAAGATTGTTAACTATGGCTACACCTTC
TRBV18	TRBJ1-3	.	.	CASSQVTSSGNTIYF	TGTGCCAGCTCGCAGGTTACGAGCTCTGGAAACACCATATATTTT
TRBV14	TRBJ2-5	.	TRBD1	CASSQGRMTGWETQYF	TGTGCCAGCAGCCAAGGTCGAATGACAGGGTGGGAGACCCAGTACTTC
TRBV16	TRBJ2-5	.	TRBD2	CASSETSGGPETQYF	TGTGCCAGCAGCGAAACTAGCGGGGGCCCGGAGACCCAGTACTTC
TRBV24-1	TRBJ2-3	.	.	CATSAGQGVIDTQYF	TGTGCCACCAGCGCGGGGCAGGGTGTAATAGATACGCAGTATTTT
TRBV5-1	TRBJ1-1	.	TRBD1	CASSLDRGNTEAFF	TGCGCCAGCAGCTTGGACAGGGGGAACACTGAAGCTTTCTTT
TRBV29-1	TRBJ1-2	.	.	CSARRGTSNYGYTF	TGCAGCGCCCGTAGAGGGACATCGAACTATGGCTACACCTTC
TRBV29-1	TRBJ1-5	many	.	CSVTRGAGNQPQHF	TGCAGCGTTACCAGGGGCGCGGGCAATCAGCCCCAGCATTTT
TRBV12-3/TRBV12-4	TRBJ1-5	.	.	CASSAGYNQPQHF	TGTGCCAGCAGCGCAGGGTACAATCAGCCCCAGCATTTT
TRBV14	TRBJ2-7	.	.	CASSNRGLSYEQYF	TGTGCCAGCAGCAACAGAGGACTTTCCTACGAGCAGTACTTC
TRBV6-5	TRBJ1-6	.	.	CASSPSRGGSPLHF	TGTGCCAGCAGTCCATCCAGGGGAGGGTCACCCCTCCACTTT
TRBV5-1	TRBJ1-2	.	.	CASSHELRGAGRDGYTF	TGCGCCAGCAGCCATGAATTAAGGGGTGCAGGGCGAGACGGCTACACCTTC
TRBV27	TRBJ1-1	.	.	CATSPRGDTEAFF	TGTGCCACCAGCCCCCGAGGAGACACTGAAGCTTTCTTT
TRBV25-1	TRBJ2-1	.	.	CASTETGLIPNEQFF	TGTGCCAGCACCGAGACCGGACTCATACCCAATGAGCAGTTCTTC
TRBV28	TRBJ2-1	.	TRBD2	CASSSGLGNNEQFF	TGTGCCAGCAGTTCGGGACTAGGGAACAATGAGCAGTTCTTC
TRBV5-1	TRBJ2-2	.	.	CASRSGTRNTGELFF	TGCGCCAGCAGGTCCGGGACAAGAAACACCGGGGAGCTGTTTTTT